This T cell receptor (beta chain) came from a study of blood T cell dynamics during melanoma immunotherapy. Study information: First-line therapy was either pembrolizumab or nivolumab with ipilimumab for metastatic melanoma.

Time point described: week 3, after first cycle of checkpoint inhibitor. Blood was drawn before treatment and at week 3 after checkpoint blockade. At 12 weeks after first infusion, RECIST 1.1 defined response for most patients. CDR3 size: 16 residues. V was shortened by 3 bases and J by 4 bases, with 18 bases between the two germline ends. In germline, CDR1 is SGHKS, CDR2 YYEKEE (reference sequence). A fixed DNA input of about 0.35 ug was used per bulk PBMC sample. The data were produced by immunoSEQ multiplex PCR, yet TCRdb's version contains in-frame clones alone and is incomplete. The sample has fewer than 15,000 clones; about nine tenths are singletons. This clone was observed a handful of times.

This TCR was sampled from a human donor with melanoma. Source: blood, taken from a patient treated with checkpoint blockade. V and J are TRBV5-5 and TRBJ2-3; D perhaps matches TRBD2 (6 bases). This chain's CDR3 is CASSWEPPGGADTQYF. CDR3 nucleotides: TGTGCCAGCAGCTGGGAGCCCCCCGGCGGGGCAGATACGCAGTATTTT.